This is a list of T cell receptor beta chains from one sample in a study of OX40 agonist ivuxolimab in advanced cancers. Using immunoSEQ multiplex PCR, the repertoire was profiled, and TCRdb retains in-frame clones only, with some absent. The top ten clones hold 6% to 8.5% of a sample with 65,000 to 85,000 clones, 90% to 95% of them seen once. The source was CD4+ or CD8+ T cells sorted from blood, collected in a trial of the OX40 agonist ivuxolimab. The receptors were gathered from an adult with an advanced solid tumor such as melanoma, head and neck, liver or kidney cancer. CDR3s include the opening cysteine and the closing phenylalanine or tryptophan. Fields, in order: D gene, V gene, clone size, J gene, CDR3 protein, CDR3 DNA. D genes are given only for firm matches. A row's size may be missing; if present it is once, few, many or a size class.

TRBD1	TRBV29-1	NA	TRBJ2-2	CSAGTGNTGELFF	TGCAGCGCGGGGACAGGGAACACCGGGGAGCTGTTTTTT
NA	TRBV5-1	NA	TRBJ1-2	CASSFGENYGYTF	TGCGCCAGCAGCTTTGGCGAGAACTATGGCTACACCTTC
NA	TRBV7-9	few	TRBJ1-2	CASSLDSVGYTF	TGTGCCAGCAGCCTGGACAGCGTGGGCTACACCTTC
NA	TRBV5-1	NA	TRBJ2-3	CASSSRSSGVAGAQTDTQYF	TGCGCCAGCAGCTCCCGATCGTCCGGGGTGGCGGGGGCCCAAACAGATACGCAGTATTTT
NA	TRBV7-9	once	TRBJ1-1	CASTSWGNTEAFF	TGTGCCAGCACCTCCTGGGGGAACACTGAAGCTTTCTTT
TRBD1	TRBV10-3	NA	TRBJ2-5	CAISEGSRGPRETQYF	TGTGCCATCAGTGAAGGAAGCAGGGGGCCTCGAGAGACCCAGTACTTC
NA	TRBV20-1	NA	TRBJ2-1	CSARYNEQFF	TGCAGTGCCCGATACAATGAGCAGTTCTTC
TRBD2	TRBV5-1	NA	TRBJ2-1	CASSRSGLAGYNEQFF	TGCGCCAGCAGCAGGAGCGGACTAGCGGGTTACAATGAGCAGTTCTTC
NA	TRBV4-1	NA	TRBJ2-6	CASSQVHPGANVLTF	TGCGCCAGCAGCCAAGTCCACCCTGGGGCCAACGTCCTGACTTTC
NA	TRBV30	NA	TRBJ1-2	CAWSVRGVGHGYTF	TGTGCCTGGAGTGTACGGGGGGTCGGTCATGGCTACACCTTC
NA	TRBV11-2	NA	TRBJ2-2	CASSLDWERGESTGELFF	TGTGCCAGCAGCTTAGATTGGGAGAGGGGAGAGAGCACCGGGGAGCTGTTTTTT
TRBD1	TRBV7-2	NA	TRBJ1-6	CASSSTSGQGSPLHF	TGTGCCAGCAGCTCGACCTCGGGACAGGGTTCACCCCTCCACTTT
NA	TRBV6-1	NA	TRBJ2-7	CASSTEQYF	TGTGCCAGCAGTACCGAGCAGTACTTC
NA	TRBV13	NA	TRBJ1-1	CASSQATLNTEAFF	TGTGCCAGCAGTCAGGCTACTTTGAACACTGAAGCTTTCTTT
NA	TRBV11-2	NA	TRBJ2-3	CASSLTPSTDTQYF	TGTGCCAGCAGCTTAACCCCTAGCACAGATACGCAGTATTTT
TRBD1	TRBV19	NA	TRBJ1-2	CASSMTGYYGYTF	TGTGCCAGTAGTATGACAGGGTACTATGGCTACACCTTC
TRBD1	TRBV7-2	once	TRBJ1-1	CASSLAGDRGTEAFF	TGTGCCAGCAGCTTAGCAGGTGACAGGGGCACTGAAGCTTTCTTT
TRBD2	TRBV11-2	NA	TRBJ2-7	CASSLGLAGGRYEQYF	TGTGCCAGCAGCTTAGGGCTAGCGGGGGGGCGGTACGAGCAGTACTTC
TRBD2	TRBV25-1	NA	TRBJ2-1	CASKGLASYNEQFF	TGTGCCAGCAAGGGACTAGCGTCCTACAATGAGCAGTTCTTC
TRBD2	TRBV7-3	NA	TRBJ2-3	CASSLSGGALDTQYF	TGTGCCAGCAGCCTTAGCGGGGGGGCTTTAGATACGCAGTATTTT
NA	TRBV27	medium-sized	TRBJ1-1	CATTRGTSGNTEAFF	TGTGCCACCACCCGAGGGACGTCGGGCAACACTGAAGCTTTCTTT
TRBD1	TRBV29-1	NA	TRBJ2-7	CSVEGDRGSYEQYF	TGCAGCGTTGAGGGGGACAGGGGTTCCTACGAGCAGTACTTC
NA	TRBV18	NA	TRBJ2-5	CASSPAGTGGETQYF	TGTGCCAGCTCACCGGCCGGGACCGGAGGGGAGACCCAGTACTTC
TRBD2	TRBV7-9	NA	TRBJ2-1	CASSITLAGGTNEQFF	TGTGCCAGCAGCATCACACTAGCGGGGGGGACCAATGAGCAGTTCTTC
NA	TRBV7-9	NA	TRBJ2-7	CASSLPGHLTGEQYF	TGTGCCAGCAGCCTCCCGGGACACCTAACGGGAGAGCAGTACTTC
TRBD1	TRBV19	NA	TRBJ1-5	CASSIGLPGQKQPQHF	TGTGCCAGTAGTATTGGACTACCGGGACAGAAGCAGCCCCAGCATTTT
NA	TRBV27	NA	TRBJ2-7	CASSLSGFEQYF	TGTGCCAGCAGTTTATCAGGTTTCGAGCAGTACTTC